This TCR beta chain appears in the sequencing data of a study of CD8 T cells in Susac syndrome. This CDR3 comprises 15 residues. V was cut by 0 bases and J by 1 base, with 9 bases left in between. CDR1 MGHRA and CDR2 YSYEKL come from the germline V gene. Random-hexamer reverse transcription was applied to about 0.5 to 1 ug RNA. It was immunoSEQ multiplex PCR that amplified TCR beta CDR3 across 54 Vbeta and 13 Jbeta. TCRdb fed the immunoSEQ multiplex PCR reads into MiXCR, producing one record per CDR3 protein. The data show 100,000 to 150,000 distinct CDR3 sequences, about 93% seen once. This receptor was identified in a human donor in good health. The source material was CD4+ T cells from PBMCs. This rearrangement joins TRBV4-1 to TRBJ2-5; D gene uncertain. This CDR3 is CASSQDRQVQETQYF. CDR3 nucleotides: TGCGCCAGCAGCCAAGATCGGCAGGTCCAAGAGACCCAGTACTTC.